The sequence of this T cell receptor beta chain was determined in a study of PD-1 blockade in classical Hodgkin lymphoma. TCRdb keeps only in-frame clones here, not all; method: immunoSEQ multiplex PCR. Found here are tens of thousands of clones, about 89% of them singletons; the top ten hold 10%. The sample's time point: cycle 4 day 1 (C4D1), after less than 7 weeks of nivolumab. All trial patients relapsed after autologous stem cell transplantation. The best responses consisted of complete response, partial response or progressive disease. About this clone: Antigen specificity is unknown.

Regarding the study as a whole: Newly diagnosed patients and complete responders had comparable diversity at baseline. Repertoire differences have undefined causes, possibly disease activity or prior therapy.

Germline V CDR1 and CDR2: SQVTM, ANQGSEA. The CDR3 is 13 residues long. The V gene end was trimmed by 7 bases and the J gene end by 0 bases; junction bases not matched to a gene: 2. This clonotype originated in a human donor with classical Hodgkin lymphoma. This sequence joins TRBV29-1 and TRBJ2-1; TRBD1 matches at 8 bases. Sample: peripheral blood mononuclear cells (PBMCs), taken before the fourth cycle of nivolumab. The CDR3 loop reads CSGGTGSYNEQFF. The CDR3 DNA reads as TGCAGCGGCGGGACAGGCTCCTACAATGAGCAGTTCTTC.